This note documents a single T cell receptor beta chain sequence. What antigen it recognizes has not been identified. Base qualities were left out, and no much larger clone turns up one base away. This specimen comes from a study of patients and donors after allogeneic stem cell transplantation (dated by TCRdb to the early 2020s). Libraries were made using RT-PCR. Sequenced using a NextSeq 550. TCRdb reworked the public reads: Q25 trimming with fastp, MiXCR clone assembly, productive beta chains retained. One record per CDR3 amino acid sequence lists the most common genes and DNA. The sample table shows some 880,000 distinct CDR3 sequences, and 15% to 20% are seen once. In total, the top ten clones hold roughly 6% of the sample. The CDR3, cysteine through phenylalanine, is 19 amino acids long. Of all the DNA, just the CDR3 is kept, 57 bases in frame from base 1. V is trimmed back by 3 bases and J by 0 bases, and the junction contains 13 bases that no gene match accounts for. Based on the germline V gene, the CDR1 and CDR2 sequences are SGHRS and YFSETQ.

The chain is made from TRBV5-1 and TRBJ1-2, with TRBD1 identical over 11 junction bases. The sample was blood, either unsorted or a sorted T cell fraction (not recorded which). This receptor was identified in a human donor who was either an allogeneic HSCT recipient or a stem cell or donor lymphocyte infusion donor (not recorded which). It is not recorded whose cells these are; they may come from a transplant donor. The CDR3 protein sequence reads: CASSSGLRTGGEANYGYTF. At the DNA level, the sequence is TGCGCCAGCAGCTCTGGCCTTCGGACAGGGGGCGAAGCTAACTATGGCTACACCTTC.